This TCR beta chain was retrieved from a study of shared clonotypes between healthy human individuals. Sequenced by immunoSEQ multiplex PCR; TCRdb stores in-frame clones only, minus some. The data contain millions of clones, 85% to 95% of them singletons. The CDR3 totals 15 residues. V was shortened by 0 bases and J by 3 bases, with 10 bases between the two germline ends. Germline V gives CDR1 SGDLS, CDR2 YYNGEE. Sequences were obtained from naive CD4+ T cells sorted from blood. Stated subset: CD45RA+ positively selected. The chain combines TRBV9 with TRBJ2-1; maybe TRBD1 (6 bases). The sequence was obtained from a man between 18 and 35 years old in good health. CDR3 region: CASSVVTGNYNEQFF. The CDR3 nucleotides are TGTGCCAGCAGCGTAGTCACAGGGAACTACAATGAGCAGTTCTTC.